This record looks at one T cell receptor (beta chain) sequence and its context. The data stem from a study of blood T cell repertoires in COVID-19. Recovered status in Cohort 3 required two negative PCRs, clearance, or symptom resolution. Germline V lookup: CDR1 LGHDT, CDR2 YNNKEL (reference sequence). This CDR3 comprises 13 residues. V lost 1 base, J lost 3 bases, and 6 bases lay in between. Per the authors' pipeline: Scientists estimated how many nucleated cells there were by amplifying reference gene primers. Clones were read by immunoSEQ multiplex PCR, and TCRdb kept only the in-frame ones, dropping some. V, J and clone size are those of that table, while D and trimming were read from the DNA. The sample includes approximately 200,000 clones, about 90% of them seen just once.

V is TRBV3-1 (or the pseudogene TRBV3-2) and J is TRBJ1-2; D not certain. The clonotype originates from a man aged 30 to 39 who had recovered from COVID-19. The material sequenced was PBMCs or T cells enriched from blood (not recorded which). The DNA for the CDR3 is TGTGCCAGCAGCCAAGTTTTAGACTATGGCTACACCTTC. As protein: CASSQVLDYGYTF.